A single sample gave rise to the 9 T cell receptor beta chains below, sequenced in a study of blood T cell repertoires in COVID-19 (dated by TCRdb to 2019 to 2021). The method was the immunoSEQ multiplex PCR assay. TCRdb limited this immuneACCESS table to in-frame rearrangements with V and J called. A share of clones is missing; checked studies link under half to unresolved V genes, and the rest is unexplained. Here the sample has approximately 130,000 clones; more than 80% occur a single time. The ten largest make up 4.3% of the sample. The sample comprised peripheral blood. The origin of the receptors is a human donor in a cohort sampled during active COVID-19.

This sequence joins TRBV9 and TRBJ1-1, with D perhaps TRBD1 (6 bases). Trimming stripped 0 bases from V and 3 bases from J, with 9 bases between. CDR3 length equals 14 residues. Germline CDR1 reads SGDLS; CDR2 reads YYNGEE. The CDR3 region is CASSVAGADTEAFF. DNA of the CDR3: TGTGCCAGCAGCGTAGCAGGGGCGGACACTGAAGCTTTCTTT.

V usage is TRBV11-3 and J usage is TRBJ2-5; maybe TRBD2 (8 bases). V was clipped by 5 bases and J by 2 bases, with 18 bases between them. The CDR3 runs to 16 residues. Germline assignment: CDR1 SGHNT and CDR2 YENEEA. This CDR3 reads CASSPTGGGWQETQYF. DNA for the CDR3: TGTGCCAGCAGCCCTACGGGAGGGGGCTGGCAAGAGACCCAGTACTTC.

The chain has TRBV7-9 and TRBJ2-3; 9 bases line up with TRBD2. Trimming at V came to 3 bases and at J to 3 bases, leaving 1 base not matched to a gene. Per germline, CDR1 SEHNR and CDR2 FQNEAQ (reference sequence). The CDR3 sequence is 14 residues long. The CDR3 DNA follows: TGTGCCAGCAGCTTTACTAGCGGGACAGATACGCAGTATTTT. This codes for CASSFTSGTDTQYF.

This clone was detected only a few times. This sequence joins TRBV15 and TRBJ2-3, with D unresolved. V was pared by 0 bases and J by 2 bases, with 9 bases between. The germline gives CDR1 LNHNV, CDR2 YYDKDF (reference sequence). This CDR3 comprises 15 residues. The CDR3 spells CATSRDSSNTDTQYF. Here the CDR3 DNA reads TGTGCCACCAGCAGAGATAGTAGCAACACAGATACGCAGTATTTT.

This clone showed up just once. This sequence joins TRBV4-3 and TRBJ2-3; D is perhaps TRBD1 (6 bases). The CDR3 runs 13 residues. In germline, CDR1 is LGHNA, CDR2 YSLEER. The ends were cut back, 2 bases at V and 8 bases at J, with 11 bases in the middle. This CDR3 reads CASSQLGGGTQYF. The DNA for the CDR3 is TGCGCCAGCAGCCAACTTGGGGGCGGTACGCAGTATTTT.

The rearrangement joins TRBV9 to TRBJ1-3, with D unresolved. Germline CDR1 SGDLS, CDR2 YYNGEE. This CDR3 comprises 14 residues. V lost 0 bases and J 2 bases, leaving 6 bases between the germline ends. The CDR3 nucleotides read TGTGCCAGCAGCGTAGACAGAGCTGGAAACACCATATATTTT. Translating gives CASSVDRAGNTIYF.

In this sample, this clone turned up a few times. The chain couples TRBV5-4 to TRBJ1-6, with a tentative D call TRBD1 (6 bases). In germline, CDR1 is SGHNT, CDR2 YYREEE (reference sequence). This CDR3 comprises 15 residues. V was pared by 4 bases and J by 6 bases, with 14 bases between. DNA of the CDR3: TGTGCCAGCAGCCGAGGACAGCACACTAATTCACCCCTCCACTTT. This sequence encodes CASSRGQHTNSPLHF.

The V call is TRBV14, the J call TRBJ2-2; TRBD2 might be the D (6 bases). V was pared by 3 bases and J by 0 bases, with 8 bases between. CDR3 length: 15 residues. Germline CDR1 SGHDN, CDR2 FVKESK. In nucleotides, the CDR3 is TGTGCCAGCAGCCACTGGGGGGCGAACACCGGGGAGCTGTTTTTT. Translation gives CASSHWGANTGELFF.

V gene TRBV19 combines with J gene TRBJ2-5; possible D gene TRBD1, 6 bases. In germline, CDR1 is LNHDA, CDR2 SQIVND (reference sequence). CDR3 length: 14 residues. V lost 3 bases to trimming and J lost 2 bases, with 10 bases between them. The CDR3 reads CASSIGQGQETQYF. The CDR3 bases are TGTGCCAGTAGTATCGGTCAGGGGCAAGAGACCCAGTACTTC. The full variable domain, its missing parts supplied by reference TRBV19 and TRBJ2-5, is DGGITQSPKYLFRKEGQNVTLSCEQNLNHDAMYWYRQDPGQGLRLIYYSQIVNDFQKGDIAEGYSVSREKKESFPLTVTSAQKNPTAFYLCASSIGQGQETQYFGPGTRLLVL.